These 31 T cell receptor beta chains share one sample of origin, sequenced in a study of blood T cell repertoires in COVID-19. This table comes from immunoSEQ multiplex PCR, and its TCRdb copy is limited to in-frame clones, with some not included. The sample holds roughly 50,000 clones; 80% to 85% are singletons and the top ten take more than 2.5%. Sample: peripheral blood. The receptors derive from a man aged 45-65 years with acute or convalescent COVID-19.

The chain carries TRBV28 and TRBJ2-7, with D possibly being TRBD2 (6 bases). This CDR3 region has 17 residues. Germline CDR1 and CDR2: MDHEN and SYDVKM. Deletions cut 2 bases from V and 6 bases from J, with 23 bases between. This CDR3 reads CASSLGYLKRAGGEQYF. CDR3 DNA: TGTGCCAGCAGTTTAGGATACCTGAAGCGGGCGGGTGGCGAGCAGTACTTC.

V gene TRBV2 combines with J gene TRBJ2-3; 10 bases are shared with TRBD2. The CDR3 spans 14 residues. V shed 5 bases and J 1 base; nucleotides not matched to a gene: 0. Germline V gene sequence: CDR1 SNHLY, CDR2 FYNNEI. For the CDR3, the DNA is TGTGCCAGCAGTCTAGCGGGGGGCACAGATACGCAGTATTTT. Protein sequence: CASSLAGGTDTQYF.

This sequence joins TRBV3-1 (or the pseudogene TRBV3-2) and TRBJ2-1; 7 nucleotides line up with TRBD2. CDR1 and CDR2 from the germline V gene are LGHDT and YNNKEL (reference sequence). V lost 1 base and J lost 6; bases outside the gene matches: 12. CDR3 size: 17 residues. This CDR3 is CASSQVLLAEGPNEQFF. In nucleotides, the CDR3 is TGTGCCAGCAGCCAAGTCCTTCTAGCGGAGGGACCCAATGAGCAGTTCTTC.

The chain links TRBV19 to TRBJ1-5, with D unresolved. The CDR3 covers 15 residues. Trimming removed 3 bases from V and 0 bases from J, with 9 bases in between. Germline CDR1 is LNHDA and CDR2 is SQIVND (reference sequence). CDR3 protein: CASSIFLSSNQPQHF. CDR3 nucleotide sequence: TGTGCCAGTAGTATCTTTCTCAGTAGCAATCAGCCCCAGCATTTT.

V usage is TRBV5-8 and J usage is TRBJ2-2; TRBD1 aligns across 10 bases. The trim removed 4 bases at V and 4 bases at J, leaving 4 bases unmatched. Per the germline V gene, CDR1 is SGHTS and CDR2 is YDEGEE. This CDR3 has 15 residues. Written as DNA, the CDR3 is TGTGCCAGCAGCGCGGACAGGGGGGCCACCGGGGAGCTGTTTTTT. The encoded protein is CASSADRGATGELFF.

This chain joins TRBV18 and TRBJ1-3; possible D gene TRBD1, 5 bases. With 1 base removed from V and 4 bases from J, the gap between germline ends came to 8 bases. Germline V gives CDR1 KGHSH, CDR2 LQKENI. The CDR3 runs 14 residues. DNA of the CDR3: TGTGCCAGCTCACCACAGGGGAAAGGAAACACCATATATTTT. This gives the protein CASSPQGKGNTIYF.

This chain joins TRBV25-1 and TRBJ1-5; the match to TRBD1 covers 8 bases. This CDR3 has 18 residues. Per the germline V gene, CDR1 is MGHDK and CDR2 is SYGVNS. With V trimmed by 4 bases and J by 3 bases, 14 bases remained unmatched. Here the CDR3 DNA reads TGTGCCAGCAGTGCCACGGGGGGCCTGACAGGGGACAATCAGCCCCAGCATTTT. Its protein is CASSATGGLTGDNQPQHF. Full variable domain (outside the CDR3, taken from reference TRBV25-1 and TRBJ1-5): EADIYQTPRYLVIGTGKKITLECSQTMGHDKMYWYQQDPGMELHLIHYSYGVNSTEKGDLSSESTVSRIRTEHFPLTLESARPSHTSQYLCASSATGGLTGDNQPQHFGDGTRLSIL.

This chain links TRBV5-4 with TRBJ2-1; 10 bases are shared with TRBD1. Germline V gives CDR1 SGHNT, CDR2 YYREEE (reference sequence). This CDR3 region has 14 residues. Losses at the gene ends were 0 bases for V and 8 bases for J; bases not matched to a gene: 2. The CDR3 region has the DNA TGTGCCAGCAGCTTGGGGACAGGGGGTTATGAGCAGTTCTTC. Translated: CASSLGTGGYEQFF.

V is TRBV4-1 and J is TRBJ2-7; TRBD2 aligns across 7 bases. Germline-derived CDR1 and CDR2 are MGHRA and YSYEKL. This CDR3 contains 14 residues. V dropped 2 bases and J dropped 4; count of bases not matched to a gene: 5. The CDR3 nucleotides read TGCGCCAGCAGCCAAAGCCTCGGGGGGTACGAGCAGTACTTC. Its translation: CASSQSLGGYEQYF.

This clone has only one observation. The V call is TRBV18, the J call TRBJ2-5; TRBD1 matches 8 bases. Germline CDR1 is KGHSH and CDR2 is LQKENI. CDR3 length: 13 residues. Unmatched junction bases numbered 3, after V lost 6 bases and J lost 3 bases. The CDR3 DNA reads as TGTGCCAGCTCGGAACAGGGGGAAGAGACCCAGTACTTC. Translating gives CASSEQGEETQYF. The full variable domain, with the rest looked up from reference TRBV18 and TRBJ2-5, is NAGVMQNPRHLVRRRGQEARLRCSPMKGHSHVYWYRQLPEEGLKFMVYLQKENIIDESGMPKERFSAEFPKEGPSILRIQQVVRGDSAAYFCASSEQGEETQYFGPGTRLLVL.

The J gene is TRBJ2-1, the V gene TRBV15; tentative D call: TRBD1 (6 bases). The CDR3 covers 15 residues. The V end lost 0 bases, the J end lost 4 bases, and 10 bases lay between the germline ends. The germline CDR1 and CDR2 sequences are LNHNV and YYDKDF (reference sequence). CDR3 protein: CATSRERGSYNEQFF. The CDR3 region has the DNA TGTGCCACCAGCAGAGAGAGGGGGAGTTACAATGAGCAGTTCTTC. The entire variable domain, with the rest obtained from reference TRBV15 and TRBJ2-1, is as follows: DAMVIQNPRYQVTQFGKPVTLSCSQTLNHNVMYWYQQKSSQAPKLLFHYYDKDFNNEADTPDNFQSRRPNTSFCFLDIRSPGLGDTAMYLCATSRERGSYNEQFFGPGTRLTVL.

The chain couples TRBV20-1 to TRBJ2-3, with TRBD2 identical over 10 bases. Germline assignment: CDR1 DFQATT and CDR2 SNEGSKA (reference sequence). Unmatched junction bases numbered 6, after V lost 6 bases and J lost 15 bases. The CDR3 covers 10 residues. CDR3 bases: TGCAGTGCAGCCGGGACTAGCGTCTATTTT. Translated: CSAAGTSVYF.

The CDR3 DNA sequence: TGTGCCAGCAGTGGCAGGGTACCCTATCAGCCCCAGCATTTT. Translation: CASSGRVPYQPQHF. The rearrangement joins TRBV2 to TRBJ1-5; D is possibly TRBD1 (5 bases). The germline V gene encodes CDR1 SNHLY and CDR2 FYNNEI. Trimming removed 4 bases from V and 5 bases from J, with 12 bases in between. The CDR3 is made up of 14 amino acids.

This chain links TRBV19 with TRBJ1-2, with 10 bases matching TRBD1. Germline CDR1 is LNHDA and CDR2 is SQIVND (reference sequence). V dropped 4 bases and J dropped 8; count of bases not matched to a gene: 7. The length of the CDR3 is 14 residues. The CDR3 DNA reads TGTGCCAGTAGTACATCGACAGGGGGCCGCGGCTACACCTTC. Translating it yields CASSTSTGGRGYTF.

The chain has TRBV27 and TRBJ2-7; 7 bases line up with TRBD2. Trimming cost V 2 bases and J 1 base; bases outside gene matches: 5. Germline-derived CDR1 and CDR2 are MNHEY and SMNVEV (reference sequence). There are 15 residues in the CDR3. The CDR3 region is CASSLRAGQSYEQYF. The CDR3 coding sequence is TGTGCCAGCAGTTTACGAGCGGGGCAGTCCTACGAGCAGTACTTC.

The chain joins TRBV19 to TRBJ2-7, with 8 bases fitting TRBD1. The germline V gene has CDR1 LNHDA and CDR2 SQIVND (reference sequence). Unmatched junction bases numbered 7, after V lost 6 bases and J lost 3 bases. The CDR3 is 14 residues long. CDR3 coding DNA: TGTGCCAGTAGCGGACAGGGATTGAACTACGAGCAGTACTTC. It yields the protein CASSGQGLNYEQYF.

The chain combines TRBV19 with TRBJ1-1, with D possibly matching TRBD1 (6 bases). V lost 1 base and J lost 0, with 6 bases in between. Germline CDR1 and CDR2: LNHDA and SQIVND (reference sequence). This CDR3 region has 14 residues. The chain's CDR3 is CASSIGTVNTEAFF. In DNA, the CDR3 is TGTGCCAGTAGTATAGGGACAGTGAACACTGAAGCTTTCTTT.

The CDR3 reads CASSFFSAGVKETQYF. For the CDR3, the DNA is TGTGCCAGCAGCTTCTTCTCAGCGGGGGTAAAAGAGACCCAGTACTTC. This chain uses TRBV13 with TRBJ2-5; TRBD2 aligns across 8 bases. Germline trimming cut 3 bases from V and 3 bases from J; bases unmatched to any gene: 9. The germline CDR1 and CDR2 sequences are PRHDT and FYEKMQ (reference sequence). CDR3 length equals 16 residues.

This clone was detected once. J is TRBJ1-1 and V is TRBV27; 10 bases line up with TRBD1. The CDR3 length is 17 residues. V gave up 4 bases and J gave up 4 bases; unmatched junction bases: 12. CDR1 and CDR2 from the germline V gene are MNHEY and SMNVEV (reference sequence). The CDR3 sequence is CASSSPSGTGDPTEAFF. The CDR3 nucleotides read TGTGCCAGCAGTTCCCCGTCCGGGACAGGGGATCCCACTGAAGCTTTCTTT.

The V and J genes are TRBV11-2 and TRBJ2-2; 9 bases fit TRBD1. With V trimmed by 5 bases and J by 8 bases, 6 bases remained unmatched. Germline V lookup: CDR1 SGHAT, CDR2 FQNNGV. This CDR3 is built from 14 residues. CDR3 residues: CASSMGQGKGELFF. DNA of the CDR3: TGTGCCAGCAGCATGGGACAGGGTAAAGGGGAGCTGTTTTTT.

The genes are TRBV2 and TRBJ2-3; TRBD2 agrees at 9 bases. V lost 5 bases, J lost 0 bases, and 9 bases stayed unmatched. Germline CDR1 reads SNHLY; CDR2 reads FYNNEI. This CDR3 has 17 amino acids. CDR3 region: CASSYSGGITSTDTQYF. CDR3 coding DNA: TGTGCCAGCAGTTATAGCGGGGGTATTACTAGCACAGATACGCAGTATTTT.

The chain employs TRBV5-5 and TRBJ2-3; D is possibly TRBD1 (5 bases). There are 14 residues in the CDR3. Germline values: CDR1 SGHKS, CDR2 YYEKEE (reference sequence). V lost 6 bases, J lost 0 bases, and 11 bases lay in between. The CDR3, as DNA: TGTGCCAGCACCTGGGGCTCTAGCACAGATACGCAGTATTTT. This translates into CASTWGSSTDTQYF. Complete variable domain (other parts from reference TRBV5-5 and TRBJ2-3): DAGVTQSPTHLIKTRGQQVTLRCSPISGHKSVSWYQQVLGQGPQFIFQYYEKEERGRGNFPDRFSARQFPNYSSELNVNALLLGDSALYLCASTWGSSTDTQYFGPGTRLTVL.

The chain joins TRBV9 to TRBJ2-1; a possible D gene is TRBD2 (6 bases). CDR3 length: 14 amino acids. Trimming took 4 bases from V and 10 from J, leaving 18 bases between them. Per the germline V gene, CDR1 is SGDLS and CDR2 is YYNGEE. In DNA form, the CDR3 reads TGTGCCAGCAGCCCCCTTTCTAGCGTCGGCGAGCAGTTCTTC. It yields the protein CASSPLSSVGEQFF.

This chain uses TRBV4-1 with TRBJ2-1; possibly TRBD2 for D (5 bases). V lost 3 bases and J 7 bases, leaving 13 bases between the germline ends. The V gene's germline CDR1 is MGHRA and CDR2 YSYEKL. The CDR3 loop spans 14 amino acids. DNA of the CDR3: TGCGCCAGCAGCCAGGCGGGTAGCCGAAATGAGCAGTTCTTC. Translating gives CASSQAGSRNEQFF.

This rearrangement joins TRBV10-1 to TRBJ2-1; D ambiguous. Germline V gives CDR1 WNHNN, CDR2 SYGVQD (reference sequence). Trimming removed 5 bases from V and 3 bases from J, with 8 bases in between. This CDR3 region has 13 residues. The CDR3 DNA is TGCGCCAGCAGTCTTACTAACTACAATGAGCAGTTCTTC. It is translated as CASSLTNYNEQFF.

The chain has TRBV7-9 and TRBJ1-1; the match to TRBD1 covers 7 bases. The CDR3 has 15 residues. Germline trimming cut 5 bases from V and 6 bases from J; bases unmatched to any gene: 12. In germline, CDR1 is SEHNR, CDR2 FQNEAQ (reference sequence). CDR3 sequence reads: CASSPQGEWLAEAFF. DNA for the CDR3: TGTGCCAGCAGCCCTCAGGGGGAGTGGTTGGCTGAAGCTTTCTTT.

V and J are TRBV6-6 and TRBJ2-1, with D hard to call. The V end lost 0 bases, the J end lost 4 bases, and 7 bases lay between the germline ends. The CDR3 covers 14 residues. Germline CDR1 and CDR2: MNHNY and SVGAGI (reference sequence). The CDR3 loop is CASSYSWRYNEQFF. The CDR3 DNA reads as TGTGCCAGCAGTTACTCTTGGAGATACAATGAGCAGTTCTTC.

The gene calls are TRBV5-8 and TRBJ1-4; D unresolved. The CDR3 has 15 amino acids. Germline values: CDR1 SGHTS, CDR2 YDEGEE. The germline V and J ends were trimmed by 0 bases and 6 bases, with 12 bases remaining between them. DNA for the CDR3: TGTGCCAGCAGCTTGGTATCGGGGTTAGATGAAAAACTGTTTTTT. This translates into CASSLVSGLDEKLFF.

The chain carries TRBV24-1 and TRBJ2-1; no clear D gene. CDR1 KGHDR and CDR2 SFDVKD come from the germline V gene. Trimming removed 4 bases from V and 7 bases from J, with 16 bases in between. CDR3 length equals 15 residues. The CDR3 sequence is CATSEALAGRNEQFF. The CDR3 DNA is TGTGCCACCAGTGAGGCCTTGGCAGGCCGAAATGAGCAGTTCTTC.

The J gene is TRBJ2-6, the V gene TRBV19; 10 bases match TRBD1. Germline values: CDR1 LNHDA, CDR2 SQIVND (reference sequence). Unmatched junction bases numbered 13, after V lost 7 bases and J lost 4 bases. The length of the CDR3 is 18 residues. CDR3 in amino acids: CASNLRQGAITGANVLTF. The CDR3 DNA sequence: TGTGCCAGTAACCTTAGACAGGGGGCGATAACCGGGGCCAACGTCCTGACTTTC.

The J gene is TRBJ1-2, the V gene TRBV19; the D gene is possibly TRBD1 (5 bases). V dropped 8 bases and J dropped 8 bases, with 15 bases sitting between them. Germline CDR1 is LNHDA and CDR2 is SQIVND (reference sequence). This CDR3 region has 12 residues. CDR3 sequence reads: CASYSGHIGYTF. CDR3 nucleotides: TGTGCCAGTTACTCAGGGCACATAGGCTACACCTTC. Drawing the rest from reference TRBV19 and TRBJ1-2, the complete variable domain is DGGITQSPKYLFRKEGQNVTLSCEQNLNHDAMYWYRQDPGQGLRLIYYSQIVNDFQKGDIAEGYSVSREKKESFPLTVTSAQKNPTAFYLCASYSGHIGYTFGSGTRLTVV.